This T cell receptor (beta chain) was documented in a study of T cells in Graves' hyperthyroidism and ophthalmopathy. Study-level results: The model foresaw ophthalmopathy a median approximately 6.3 months prior to onset.

Remarks on this clonotype: Its antigen remains unknown.

The investigators amplified TCR beta CDR3 regions from RNA transcripts. HTBI primers were used for first-round RT-PCR of the TCR CDR3. A single record per CDR3 protein comes from TCRdb applying MiXCR to the multiplex PCR reads. The sample consists of under 350,000 distinct CDR3 sequences, around 23% of them appearing once. Uncontrolled infections, other autoimmune diseases, pregnancy or lactation led to exclusion of patients. The CDR3 is 15 residues long. Germline CDR1 and CDR2: LGHDT and YNNKEL (reference sequence). The junction had 3 bases not matched to a gene; V was cut back by 0 bases and J by 5 bases.

The V gene is TRBV3-1, the J gene TRBJ2-2; 7 bases are shared with TRBD2. This clonotype originated in a woman aged 50 to 60 with Graves' hyperthyroidism. Material for sequencing was blood. CDR3 sequence: CASSQDTAGTGELFF. As DNA, the CDR3 is TGTGCCAGCAGCCAAGATACAGCGGGGACCGGGGAGCTGTTTTTT.